Listed here is a single T cell receptor (beta chain). This record belongs to a study of cytomegalovirus exposure and HLA in healthy donors. Primers for the PCR totalled 60 Vbeta and 13 Jbeta. The method was immunoSEQ multiplex PCR; TCRdb's version includes in-frame clones alone and lacks a portion of them. This sample has some 120,000 clones, with approximately 68% found just once. The V gene end was trimmed by 4 bases and the J gene end by 11 bases; junction bases not matched to a gene: 8. Germline loops: CDR1 SGHTS, CDR2 YDEGEE. This CDR3 has 13 residues. The TCR was taken from a man aged 30 to 39 in good health and CMV-seropositive. The specimen was PBMCs. This chain connects TRBV5-8 to TRBJ2-1; the match to TRBD1 covers 8 bases. The CDR3 DNA follows: TGTGCCAGCAGCCGGGACAGGTGGCAACAGCAGTTCTTC. The encoded protein is CASSRDRWQQQFF.